The TCR beta chain under discussion was sequenced for a study of blood T cells in healthy people across ages. Study-wide background: Every two T cells gave about one barcoded beta molecule via template switching. Study-level results: Diversity figures based on one million T cells were deemed too low.

Combining a sample-barcoded 5' primer with a J-beta primer mix, a second PCR ran for about 7 to 11 cycles. TCRdb reanalysed the 5' RACE reads using MiXCR and keeps one entry per CDR3 protein. The sample lists approximately 1.5 million distinct CDR3 sequences, 35% to 45% occurring once. This clonotype was detected only a few times. Antigen unknown. V gave up 6 bases and J gave up 0 bases; unmatched junction bases: 8. Germline V lookup: CDR1 DFQATT, CDR2 SNEGSKA (reference sequence). The CDR3 spans 15 residues. This clonotype was sampled from a young woman in good health. The sequencing sample was made of blood. This chain joins TRBV20-1 and TRBJ2-3, with TRBD2 matching over 8 bases. This CDR3 reads CSAPDGRGSTDTQYF. CDR3 DNA: TGCAGTGCCCCCGACGGGAGGGGTAGCACAGATACGCAGTATTTT.